The 20 T cell receptor beta chains below all came from one sample that was sequenced in a study of radiation and T cells in renal cell carcinoma. Time point specified: blood 4 weeks post-SBRT, at nephrectomy. The treatment is: 15 Gy SBRT to primary tumor, nephrectomy 4 weeks later. Repertoires were generated with immunoSEQ multiplex PCR, while TCRdb's copy carries only in-frame clones and drops some. The sample contains about 170,000 clones, less than 90% of which appear only once. Sequencing was performed on blood, taken from a patient whose treatment included radiotherapy and nephrectomy. The receptor source for this set is a woman aged 45-65 years with renal cell carcinoma.

This chain uses TRBV4-1 with TRBJ2-5; tentatively, D is TRBD1 (5 bases). The CDR3 totals 14 residues. Trimming removed 6 bases from V and 7 bases from J, with 18 bases in between. In germline, CDR1 is MGHRA, CDR2 YSYEKL. CDR3 region: CASSPWTRAWTQYF. The CDR3 DNA sequence: TGCGCCAGCAGTCCATGGACCAGGGCGTGGACCCAGTACTTC.

The V gene is TRBV6-5, the J gene TRBJ1-1, with D unclear. The germline V and J ends were trimmed by 2 bases and 5 bases, with 15 bases remaining between them. The CDR3 is 15 amino acids. CDR1 and CDR2 from the germline V gene are MNHEY and SVGAGI. Written as DNA, the CDR3 is TGTGCCAGCAGTTACCCCGGGGAGGTGACTACTGAAGCTTTCTTT. It is translated as CASSYPGEVTTEAFF.

This chain connects TRBV14 to TRBJ1-1; D gene ambiguous. Trimming removed 1 base from V and 2 bases from J, with 14 bases in between. CDR1 is SGHDN and CDR2 is FVKESK in the germline V gene. The CDR3 runs to 16 residues. The CDR3 loop reads CASSQGRGVGNTEAFF. CDR3 sequence (DNA): TGTGCCAGCAGCCAAGGGCGGGGAGTTGGTAACACTGAAGCTTTCTTT. The whole variable domain, filled in from reference TRBV14 and TRBJ1-1, reads EAGVTQFPSHSVIEKGQTVTLRCDPISGHDNLYWYRRVMGKEIKFLLHFVKESKQDESGMPNNRFLAERTGGTYSTLKVQPAELEDSGVYFCASSQGRGVGNTEAFFGQGTRLTVV.

The chain couples TRBV6-6 to TRBJ1-4, with 9 bases identical to TRBD1. With 6 bases clipped from V and 3 bases from J, the junction kept 5 bases outside the gene matches. Germline CDR1 reads MNHNY; CDR2 reads SVGAGI (reference sequence). The CDR3 extends over 15 amino acids. This chain's CDR3 is CASSLTGGPNEKLFF. The DNA of the CDR3 is TGTGCCAGCAGCCTCACAGGGGGCCCTAATGAAAAACTGTTTTTT.

The chain has TRBV29-1 and TRBJ2-5; 10 positions agree with TRBD1. The J call may not be correct, given that the DNA end is closer to TRBJ2-7. The CDR3 is 13 amino acids. Per the germline V gene, CDR1 is SQVTM and CDR2 is ANQGSEA. CDR3 bases: TGCAGCGTTGCCAGGACAGGGGGCTACGAGCAGTACTTC. Its translation is CSVARTGGYEQYF.

V and J are TRBV29-1 and TRBJ2-7; no definite D call. The CDR3 has 16 residues. Germline-derived CDR1 and CDR2 are SQVTM and ANQGSEA. Between the trimmed V and J ends, which lost 3 bases and 6 bases, there was a span of 24 bases. The CDR3, as DNA: TGCAGCGTTGAGTCTAGTGGTACCGTAGGATTAGGCGAGCAGTACTTC. Protein product: CSVESSGTVGLGEQYF.

DNA for the CDR3: TGTGCCAGCAGCGTAGGGTATGGCTACACCTTC. Translating gives CASSVGYGYTF. This sequence joins TRBV9 and TRBJ1-2; D gene ambiguous. Trimming removed 0 bases at V and 5 bases at J, with 2 bases between. This CDR3 is built from 11 residues. Germline V lookup: CDR1 SGDLS, CDR2 YYNGEE.

A single count supports this clone. The chain couples TRBV7-2 to TRBJ1-4, with TRBD1 identical over 8 bases. The CDR3 is made up of 14 amino acids. Germline values: CDR1 SGHTA, CDR2 FQGNSA. The J segment lost 6 bases and the V segment lost 6 bases, leaving 6 bases of the junction unmatched. DNA for the CDR3: TGTGCCAGCAGTTCAGGGGGCGGATATGAAAAACTGTTTTTT. This translates into CASSSGGGYEKLFF.

This chain connects TRBV5-4 to TRBJ1-2; 10 bases agree with TRBD1. CDR3 length equals 14 residues. The germline gives CDR1 SGHNT, CDR2 YYREEE (reference sequence). The ends lost 4 bases at V and 6 bases at J; junction bases unmatched: 6. Here the CDR3 reads CASSATGGEDGYTF. DNA of the CDR3: TGTGCCAGCAGCGCGACAGGGGGCGAAGATGGCTACACCTTC.

The rearrangement joins TRBV6-1 to TRBJ1-5; no firm D call. This CDR3 spans 13 amino acids. Germline V gene lookup returns CDR1 MNHNS and CDR2 SASEGT. With 5 bases removed from V and 2 bases from J, the gap between germline ends came to 7 bases. CDR3 DNA sequence: TGTGCCAGCAGTACGGAGGGCAATCAGCCCCAGCATTTT. This sequence encodes CASSTEGNQPQHF.

The rearrangement uses TRBV18 and TRBJ2-5; 8 bases are shared with TRBD2. The CDR3 has 14 residues. Per the germline V gene, CDR1 is KGHSH and CDR2 is LQKENI. J lost 5 bases, V lost 3 bases, and 5 bases had no gene match. The CDR3 loop is CASSPGLGAETQYF. CDR3 in DNA: TGTGCCAGCTCACCGGGACTAGGGGCTGAGACCCAGTACTTC. Using reference TRBV18 and TRBJ2-5 for the parts outside the CDR3, the full variable domain is NAGVMQNPRHLVRRRGQEARLRCSPMKGHSHVYWYRQLPEEGLKFMVYLQKENIIDESGMPKERFSAEFPKEGPSILRIQQVVRGDSAAYFCASSPGLGAETQYFGPGTRLLVL.

This chain uses TRBV7-6 with TRBJ2-1; 7 bases line up with TRBD1. The CDR3 is 17 amino acids. V trimming: 1 base; J trimming: 0 bases; junction bases outside the gene matches: 6. From germline, CDR1 is SGHVS and CDR2 FNYEAQ. The CDR3 DNA sequence: TGTGCCAGCAGCTTAGGCGGTAGGACAGGCTCCTACAATGAGCAGTTCTTC. It encodes CASSLGGRTGSYNEQFF.

The chain uses TRBV6-5 and TRBJ2-1, with TRBD2 as a possible D gene (6 bases). CDR1 is MNHEY and CDR2 is SVGAGI in the germline V gene. V lost 6 bases and J 2 bases, leaving 14 bases between the germline ends. The length of the CDR3 is 15 residues. The CDR3: CASSKGPSAYNEQFF. Here the CDR3 DNA reads TGTGCCAGCAGCAAAGGGCCTAGCGCCTACAATGAGCAGTTCTTC.

This chain connects TRBV6-5 to TRBJ2-6, with D perhaps matching TRBD1 (5 bases). The germline V and J ends were trimmed by 6 bases and 0 bases, with 6 bases remaining between them. The germline gives CDR1 MNHEY, CDR2 SVGAGI. The CDR3 sequence is 14 residues long. The CDR3 nucleotides read TGTGCCAGCAGACAGGCCTCTGGGGCCAACGTCCTGACTTTC. Protein product: CASRQASGANVLTF.

V usage is TRBV7-8 and J usage is TRBJ1-5; D is ambiguous. Germline loops: CDR1 SGHVS, CDR2 FQNEAQ. The CDR3 covers 13 residues. Trimming took 3 bases from V and 7 from J, leaving 10 bases between them. CDR3 in amino acids: CASSLPGLQPQHF. For the CDR3, the DNA is TGTGCCAGCAGCTTGCCGGGGTTGCAGCCCCAGCATTTT.

V and J are TRBV6-1 and TRBJ2-6; no definite D call. The length of the CDR3 is 14 residues. The germline CDR1 and CDR2 sequences are MNHNS and SASEGT. Trimming removed 4 bases at V and 4 bases at J, with 8 bases between. CDR3 amino acids: CASSAMSGANVLTF. CDR3 nucleotide sequence: TGTGCCAGCAGTGCGATGTCAGGGGCCAACGTCCTGACTTTC.

The V and J genes are TRBV5-6 and TRBJ1-2; perhaps TRBD1 as D (6 bases). Germline loops: CDR1 SGHDT, CDR2 YYEEEE. V lost 0 bases to trimming and J lost 10 bases, with 25 bases between them. The CDR3 sequence is 17 residues long. The CDR3 loop is CASSLVLGANFNEDYTF. The CDR3, as DNA: TGTGCCAGCAGCTTGGTTCTGGGGGCGAACTTCAATGAAGACTACACCTTC.

V gene TRBV5-1 combines with J gene TRBJ2-2; D is unclear. Germline-derived CDR1 and CDR2 are SGHRS and YFSETQ. The V and J ends lost 2 bases and 4 bases respectively, with 15 bases between them. This CDR3 has 16 amino acids. CDR3: CASSLPTTTGTGELFF. DNA of the CDR3: TGCGCCAGCAGCTTACCCACCACCACGGGCACCGGGGAGCTGTTTTTT.

The chain joins TRBV11-3 to TRBJ2-3; D may match TRBD1 or TRBD2 (5 bases each). The germline gives CDR1 SGHNT, CDR2 YENEEA. Trimming cost V 1 base and J 0 bases, with 11 bases left between them. This CDR3 has 16 residues. The CDR3, as DNA: TGTGCCAGCAGCTTAGGAGGGGTTCCCAGCACAGATACGCAGTATTTT. This translates into CASSLGGVPSTDTQYF.

The sample holds a few counts of this clone. The chain is built from TRBV6-1 and TRBJ2-2, with D perhaps assigned TRBD1 or TRBD2 (5 bases each). From germline, CDR1 is MNHNS and CDR2 SASEGT. The CDR3 is 14 residues long. V gave up 6 bases and J gave up 7 bases, with 15 bases separating them. CDR3 DNA: TGTGCCAGCAGCTCCACTTTTGGGGGCGGGGAGCTGTTTTTT. It is translated as CASSSTFGGGELFF.